This TCR beta chain was sequenced during a study of T-cell reconstitution after alpha-beta-depleted transplantation in children. The germline CDR1 and CDR2 sequences are MNHEY and SMNVEV (reference sequence). This CDR3 contains 14 residues. The V end lost 8 bases, the J end lost 2 bases, and 13 bases lay between the germline ends. This clonotype has only a few counts. Its specificity is unknown. Library preparation (for TCRbeta) was performed with unique molecular identifiers. TCRdb re-analysed the PCR reads in MiXCR, keeping a single row per CDR3 protein. The profile covers fewer than 150,000 distinct CDR3 sequences, with roughly 9.7% appearing a single time and 24% taken by the ten largest. Findings and caveats of the study: Counts and diversity of T cells one year after transplant came mostly from newly produced T cells. It was reported that alpha-beta T cells came from several hundred expanded graft clones (about two months after transplant). Where some patients showed high TCRbeta diversity at day 60, it came from recipient T cells and thymic progenitors that had survived.

This sample comprised PBMCs, mostly from graft donor cells, obtained 180 days after TCRalphabeta/CD19-depleted stem cell transplant. The clonotype was recovered from a girl under three years old who had a stem cell transplant for combined immunodeficiency, so the T cells may come from the graft donor. The chain is built from TRBV27 and TRBJ1-3, with a tentative D call TRBD1 (5 bases). In DNA, the CDR3 is TGTGCCAGCGGTAGGAGGGGTGCTGGAAACACCATATATTTT. Translation gives CASGRRGAGNTIYF.